The entry below describes one T cell receptor beta chain. As yet, its antigen is unknown. The record originates from a study of blood T cells in healthy people across ages. Study-level information: When template switching was applied, about one barcoded beta molecule was captured per two T cells.

The study, taken as a whole, reports: Estimated diversity across one million T cells was deemed an underestimate. A strong correlation was found between TCR beta diversity and the percentage of naive T cells. Across the age range, TCR beta diversity per million T cells fell in a roughly linear way.

The CDR3 is 14 residues long. CDR1 is SGHRS and CDR2 is YFSETQ in the germline V gene. Deletions cut 5 bases from V and 2 bases from J, with 13 bases between. A second PCR, run for about 6 to 11 cycles, used a sample-barcoded 5' primer plus a J-beta primer mix. TCRdb ran MiXCR on the 5' RACE reads and lists one entry per CDR3 protein. The table lists approximately 1.5 million distinct CDR3 sequences, 35% to 45% of them singletons. The sequenced sample consisted of blood. The sequence derives from a woman aged 18 to 35 in good health. The chain is built from TRBV5-1 and TRBJ1-2; D ambiguous. The CDR3 spells CASRISAGNYGYTF. CDR3 sequence (DNA): TGCGCCAGCAGAATTTCGGCCGGCAACTATGGCTACACCTTC.